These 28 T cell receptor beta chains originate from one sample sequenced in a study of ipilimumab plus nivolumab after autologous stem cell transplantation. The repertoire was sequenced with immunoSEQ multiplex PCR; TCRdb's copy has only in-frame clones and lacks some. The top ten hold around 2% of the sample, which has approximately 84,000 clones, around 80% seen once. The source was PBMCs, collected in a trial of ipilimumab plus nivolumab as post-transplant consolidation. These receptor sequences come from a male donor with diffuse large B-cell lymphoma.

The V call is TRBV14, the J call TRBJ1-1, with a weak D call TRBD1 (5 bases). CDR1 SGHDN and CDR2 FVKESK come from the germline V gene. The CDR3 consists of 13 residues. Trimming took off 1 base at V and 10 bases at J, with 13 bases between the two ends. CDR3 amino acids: CASSQAGPLRAFF. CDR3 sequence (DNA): TGTGCCAGCAGCCAAGCAGGGCCCCTGAGAGCTTTCTTT.

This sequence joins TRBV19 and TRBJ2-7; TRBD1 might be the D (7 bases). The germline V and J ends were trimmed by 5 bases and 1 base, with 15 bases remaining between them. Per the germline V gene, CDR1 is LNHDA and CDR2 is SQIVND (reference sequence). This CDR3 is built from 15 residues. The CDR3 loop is CASSAGQSGSYEQYF. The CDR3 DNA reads TGTGCCAGTAGTGCGGGACAGAGTGGGTCCTACGAGCAGTACTTC.

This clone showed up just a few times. The CDR3 is CATSNLPGLTVEQYF. CDR3 coding DNA: TGTGCCACCAGCAACCTCCCAGGGTTGACGGTCGAGCAGTACTTC. This chain joins TRBV15 and TRBJ2-7, with D tentatively TRBD1 (5 bases). The CDR3 loop spans 15 amino acids. Looked up from germline, CDR1 is LNHNV and CDR2 is YYDKDF (reference sequence). Trimming shortened V by 4 bases and J by 6 bases, and 19 bases separated the two germline ends.

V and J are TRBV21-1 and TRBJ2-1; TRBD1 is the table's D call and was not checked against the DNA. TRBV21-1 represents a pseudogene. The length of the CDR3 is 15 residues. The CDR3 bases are TGTGCCAGCAGCATGGGACAGGGGATTCCCAATGAGCAGTTCTTC. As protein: CASSMGQGIPNEQFF.

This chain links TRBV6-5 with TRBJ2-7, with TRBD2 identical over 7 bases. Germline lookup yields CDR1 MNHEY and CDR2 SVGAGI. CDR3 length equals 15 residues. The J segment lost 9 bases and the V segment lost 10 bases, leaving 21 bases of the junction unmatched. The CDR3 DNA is TGTGCCACCGACCCGCAGGGAGGGGCGAGTGGTGGGCAGTACTTC. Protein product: CATDPQGGASGGQYF.

The CDR3 nucleotides read TGTGCCAGTAGTACCCTCGACCTTTTAGGGGGCGGAAAACTGTTTTTT. Amino acid sequence: CASSTLDLLGGGKLFF. The V gene is TRBV19, the J gene TRBJ1-4; 7 nucleotides match TRBD1. In germline, CDR1 is LNHDA, CDR2 SQIVND (reference sequence). The CDR3 length is 16 residues. J was trimmed by 10 bases and V by 4 bases; bases with no gene match: 15. The whole variable domain, filled in from reference TRBV19 and TRBJ1-4, reads DGGITQSPKYLFRKEGQNVTLSCEQNLNHDAMYWYRQDPGQGLRLIYYSQIVNDFQKGDIAEGYSVSREKKESFPLTVTSAQKNPTAFYLCASSTLDLLGGGKLFFGSGTQLSVL.

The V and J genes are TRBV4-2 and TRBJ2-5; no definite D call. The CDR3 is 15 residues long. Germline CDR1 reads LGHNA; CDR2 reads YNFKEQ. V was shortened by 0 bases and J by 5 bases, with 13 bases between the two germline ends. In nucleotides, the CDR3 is TGTGCCAGCAGCCAAGATCCGGCTAGTCGGGAGACCCAGTACTTC. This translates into CASSQDPASRETQYF.

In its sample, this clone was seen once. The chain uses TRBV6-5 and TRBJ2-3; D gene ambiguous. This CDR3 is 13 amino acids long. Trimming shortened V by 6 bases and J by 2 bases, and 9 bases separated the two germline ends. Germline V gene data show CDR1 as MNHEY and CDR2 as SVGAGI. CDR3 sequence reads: CASSSRPTDTQYF. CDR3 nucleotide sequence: TGTGCCAGCAGCAGCAGGCCCACAGATACGCAGTATTTT.

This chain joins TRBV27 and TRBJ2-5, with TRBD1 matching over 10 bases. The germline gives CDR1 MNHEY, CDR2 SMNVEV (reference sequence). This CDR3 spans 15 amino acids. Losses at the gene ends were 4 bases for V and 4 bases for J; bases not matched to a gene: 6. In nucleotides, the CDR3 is TGTGCCAGCAGTTACGGACAGGGGGTGGGAGAGACCCAGTACTTC. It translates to CASSYGQGVGETQYF.

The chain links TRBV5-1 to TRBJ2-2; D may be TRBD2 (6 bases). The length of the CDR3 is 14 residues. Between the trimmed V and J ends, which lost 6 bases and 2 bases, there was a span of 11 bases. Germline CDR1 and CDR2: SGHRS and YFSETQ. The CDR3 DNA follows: TGCGCCAGCAAGGCGGGACTCAACACCGGGGAGCTGTTTTTT. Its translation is CASKAGLNTGELFF. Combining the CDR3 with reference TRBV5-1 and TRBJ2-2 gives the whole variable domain KAGVTQTPRYLIKTRGQQVTLSCSPISGHRSVSWYQQTPGQGLQFLFEYFSETQRNKGNFPGRFSGRQFSNSRSEMNVSTLELGDSALYLCASKAGLNTGELFFGEGSRLTVL.

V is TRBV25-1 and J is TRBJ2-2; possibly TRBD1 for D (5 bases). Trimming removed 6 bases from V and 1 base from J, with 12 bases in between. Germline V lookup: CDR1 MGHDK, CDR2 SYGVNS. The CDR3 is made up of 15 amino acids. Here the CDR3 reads CASSDSTRNTGELFF. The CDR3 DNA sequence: TGTGCCAGCAGCGACAGTACCAGGAACACCGGGGAGCTGTTTTTT.

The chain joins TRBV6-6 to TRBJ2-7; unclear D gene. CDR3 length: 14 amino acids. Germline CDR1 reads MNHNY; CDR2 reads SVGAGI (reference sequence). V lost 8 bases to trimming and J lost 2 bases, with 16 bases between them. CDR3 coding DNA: TGTGCCAGCGTGTCGGTGGACGGAGCCTACGAGCAGTACTTC. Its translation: CASVSVDGAYEQYF.

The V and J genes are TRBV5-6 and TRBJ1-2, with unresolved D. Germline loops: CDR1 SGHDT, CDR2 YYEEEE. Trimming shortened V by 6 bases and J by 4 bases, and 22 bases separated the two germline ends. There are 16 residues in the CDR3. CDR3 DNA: TGTGCCAGCACTATAAACCGGGCAGGTGCCTTCTATGGCTACACCTTC. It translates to CASTINRAGAFYGYTF.

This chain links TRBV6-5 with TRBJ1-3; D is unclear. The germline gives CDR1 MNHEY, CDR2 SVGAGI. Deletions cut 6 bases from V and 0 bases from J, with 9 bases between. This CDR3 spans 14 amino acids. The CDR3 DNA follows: TGTGCCAGCAGCGCCGGGCTCTCTGGAAACACCATATATTTT. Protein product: CASSAGLSGNTIYF.

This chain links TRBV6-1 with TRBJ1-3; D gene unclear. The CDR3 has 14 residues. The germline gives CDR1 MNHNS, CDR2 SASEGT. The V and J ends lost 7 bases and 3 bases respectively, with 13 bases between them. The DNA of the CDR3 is TGTGCCAGCACCGAGAATCGGTATGGAAACACCATATATTTT. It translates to CASTENRYGNTIYF.

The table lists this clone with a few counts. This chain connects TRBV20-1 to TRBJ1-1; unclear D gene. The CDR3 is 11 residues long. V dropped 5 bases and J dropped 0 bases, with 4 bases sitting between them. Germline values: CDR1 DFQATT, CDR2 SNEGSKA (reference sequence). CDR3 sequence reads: CSAGLNTEAFF. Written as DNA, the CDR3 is TGCAGTGCTGGATTGAACACTGAAGCTTTCTTT.

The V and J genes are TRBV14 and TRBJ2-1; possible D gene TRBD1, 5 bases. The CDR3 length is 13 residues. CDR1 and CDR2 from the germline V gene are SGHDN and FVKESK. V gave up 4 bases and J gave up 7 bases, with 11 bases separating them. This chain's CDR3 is CASSRTRANEQFF. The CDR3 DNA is TGTGCCAGCAGCCGGACCAGGGCTAATGAGCAGTTCTTC.

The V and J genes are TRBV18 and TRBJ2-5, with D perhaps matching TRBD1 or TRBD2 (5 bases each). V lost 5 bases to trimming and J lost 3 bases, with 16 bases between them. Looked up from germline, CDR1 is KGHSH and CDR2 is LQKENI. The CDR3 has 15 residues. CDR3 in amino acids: CASSSGRIDEETQYF. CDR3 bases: TGTGCCAGCTCATCGGGACGGATAGACGAAGAGACCCAGTACTTC.

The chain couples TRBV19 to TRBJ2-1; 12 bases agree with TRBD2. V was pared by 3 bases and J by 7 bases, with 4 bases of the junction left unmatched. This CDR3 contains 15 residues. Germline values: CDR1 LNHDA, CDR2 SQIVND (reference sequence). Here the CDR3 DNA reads TGTGCCAGTAGTATCGGACTAGCGGGGAGTAATGAGCAGTTCTTC. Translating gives CASSIGLAGSNEQFF.

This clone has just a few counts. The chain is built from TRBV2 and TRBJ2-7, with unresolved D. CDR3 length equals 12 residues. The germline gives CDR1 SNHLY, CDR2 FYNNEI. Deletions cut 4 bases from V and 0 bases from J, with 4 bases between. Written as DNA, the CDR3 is TGTGCCAGCAGTGCGAACTCCTACGAGCAGTACTTC. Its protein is CASSANSYEQYF. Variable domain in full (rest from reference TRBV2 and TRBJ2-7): EPEVTQTPSHQVTQMGQEVILRCVPISNHLYFYWYRQILGQKVEFLVSFYNNEISEKSEIFDDQFSVERPDGSNFTLKIRSTKLEDSAMYFCASSANSYEQYFGPGTRLTVT.

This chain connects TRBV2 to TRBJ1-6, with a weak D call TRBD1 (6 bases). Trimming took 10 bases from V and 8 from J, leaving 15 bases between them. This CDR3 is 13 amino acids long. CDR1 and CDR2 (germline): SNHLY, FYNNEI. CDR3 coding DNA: TGTGCCACCCGGTCACAGGGCGATTCACCCCTCCACTTT. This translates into CATRSQGDSPLHF.

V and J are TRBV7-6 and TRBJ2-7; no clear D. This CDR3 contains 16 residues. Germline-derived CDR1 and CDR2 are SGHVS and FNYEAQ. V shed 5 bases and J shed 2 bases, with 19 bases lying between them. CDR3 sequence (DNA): TGTGCCAGCAGCCCCCTAGGAAGGCCTGCGACCTACGAGCAGTACTTC. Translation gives CASSPLGRPATYEQYF. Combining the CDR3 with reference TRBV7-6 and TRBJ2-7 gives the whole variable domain GAGVSQSPRYKVTKRGQDVALRCDPISGHVSLYWYRQALGQGPEFLTYFNYEAQQDKSGLPNDRFSAERPEGSISTLTIQRTEQRDSAMYRCASSPLGRPATYEQYFGPGTRLTVT.

Here the CDR3 DNA reads TGTGCCAGCAGCCCGGGACTAGCGGAGACTCAAGAGACCCAGTACTTC. It codes for CASSPGLAETQETQYF. The chain has TRBV14 and TRBJ2-5, with 11 bases aligning to TRBD2. The CDR3 extends over 16 amino acids. Germline V lookup: CDR1 SGHDN, CDR2 FVKESK. V lost 4 bases and J lost 2; bases outside the gene matches: 6.

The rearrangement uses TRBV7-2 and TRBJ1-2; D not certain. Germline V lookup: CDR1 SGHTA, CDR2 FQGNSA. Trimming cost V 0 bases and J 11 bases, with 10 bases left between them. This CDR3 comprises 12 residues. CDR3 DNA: TGTGCCAGCAGCTTAGCGTCCCCGAGATACACCTTC. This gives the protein CASSLASPRYTF.

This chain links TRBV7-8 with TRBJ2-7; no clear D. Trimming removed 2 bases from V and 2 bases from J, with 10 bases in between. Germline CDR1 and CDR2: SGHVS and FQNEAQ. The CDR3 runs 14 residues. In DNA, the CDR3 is TGTGCCAGCAGCTTAAACGACGGACCCTACGAGCAGTACTTC. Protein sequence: CASSLNDGPYEQYF.

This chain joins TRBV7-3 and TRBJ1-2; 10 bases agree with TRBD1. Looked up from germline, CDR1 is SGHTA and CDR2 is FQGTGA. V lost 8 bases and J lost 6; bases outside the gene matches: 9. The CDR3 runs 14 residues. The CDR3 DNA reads TGTGCCAGCGGCGTGAGCGGGACAGGGGATGGCTACACCTTC. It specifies CASGVSGTGDGYTF. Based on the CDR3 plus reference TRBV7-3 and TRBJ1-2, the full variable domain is GAGVSQTPSNKVTEKGKYVELRCDPISGHTALYWYRQSLGQGPEFLIYFQGTGAADDSGLPNDRFFAVRPEGSVSTLKIQRTERGDSAVYLCASGVSGTGDGYTFGSGTRLTVV.

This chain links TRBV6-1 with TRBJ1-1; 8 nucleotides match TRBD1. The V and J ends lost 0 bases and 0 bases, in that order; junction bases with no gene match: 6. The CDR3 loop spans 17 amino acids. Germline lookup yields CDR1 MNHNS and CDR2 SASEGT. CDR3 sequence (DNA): TGTGCCAGCAGTGAAGCTCTGGGGACAGGATTGAACACTGAAGCTTTCTTT. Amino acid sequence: CASSEALGTGLNTEAFF.

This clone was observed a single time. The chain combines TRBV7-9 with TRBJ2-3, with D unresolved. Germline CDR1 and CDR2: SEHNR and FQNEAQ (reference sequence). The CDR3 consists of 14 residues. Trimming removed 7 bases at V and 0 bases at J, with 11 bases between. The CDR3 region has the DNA TGTGCCAGCAACTCCGTATCTAGCACAGATACGCAGTATTTT. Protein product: CASNSVSSTDTQYF.